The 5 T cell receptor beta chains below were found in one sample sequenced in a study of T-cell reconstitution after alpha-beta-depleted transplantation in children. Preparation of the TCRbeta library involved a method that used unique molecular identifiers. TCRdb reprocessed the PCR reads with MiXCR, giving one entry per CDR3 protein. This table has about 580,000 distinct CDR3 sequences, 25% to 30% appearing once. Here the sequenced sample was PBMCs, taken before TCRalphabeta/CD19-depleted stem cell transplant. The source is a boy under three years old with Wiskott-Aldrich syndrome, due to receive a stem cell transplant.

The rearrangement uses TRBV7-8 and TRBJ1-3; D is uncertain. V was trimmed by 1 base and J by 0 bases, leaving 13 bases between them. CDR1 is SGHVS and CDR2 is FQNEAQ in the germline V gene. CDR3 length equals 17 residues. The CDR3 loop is CASSLGVISYSGNTIYF. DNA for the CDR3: TGTGCCAGCAGCTTAGGGGTCATATCCTACTCTGGAAACACCATATATTTT.

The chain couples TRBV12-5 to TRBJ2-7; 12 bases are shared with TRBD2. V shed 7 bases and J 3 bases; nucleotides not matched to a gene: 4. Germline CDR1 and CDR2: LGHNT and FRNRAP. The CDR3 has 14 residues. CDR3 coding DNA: TGTGCTAGTGCCATGACTAGCGGGAGCTACGAGCAGTACTTC. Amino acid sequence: CASAMTSGSYEQYF.

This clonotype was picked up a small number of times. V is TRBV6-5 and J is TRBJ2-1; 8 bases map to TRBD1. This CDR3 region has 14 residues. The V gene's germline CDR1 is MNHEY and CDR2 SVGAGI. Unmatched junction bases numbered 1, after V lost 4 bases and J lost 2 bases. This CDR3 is CASSSTGAYNEQFF. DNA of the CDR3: TGTGCCAGCAGTTCGACAGGGGCCTACAATGAGCAGTTCTTC.

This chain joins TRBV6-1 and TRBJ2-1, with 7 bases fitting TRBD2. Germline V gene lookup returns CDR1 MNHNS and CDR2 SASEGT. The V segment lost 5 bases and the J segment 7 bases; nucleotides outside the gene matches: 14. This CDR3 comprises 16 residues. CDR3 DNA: TGTGCCAGCAGTCGCAGTCAGCGGGATAGTTTAAATGAGCAGTTCTTC. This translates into CASSRSQRDSLNEQFF.

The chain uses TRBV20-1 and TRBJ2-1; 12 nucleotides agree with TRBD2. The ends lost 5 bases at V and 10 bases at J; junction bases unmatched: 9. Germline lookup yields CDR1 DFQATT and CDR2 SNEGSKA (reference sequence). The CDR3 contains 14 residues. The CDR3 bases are TGCAGTGCTCCCGGACTAGCGGGATCCCGGGAGCAGTTCTTC. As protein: CSAPGLAGSREQFF.